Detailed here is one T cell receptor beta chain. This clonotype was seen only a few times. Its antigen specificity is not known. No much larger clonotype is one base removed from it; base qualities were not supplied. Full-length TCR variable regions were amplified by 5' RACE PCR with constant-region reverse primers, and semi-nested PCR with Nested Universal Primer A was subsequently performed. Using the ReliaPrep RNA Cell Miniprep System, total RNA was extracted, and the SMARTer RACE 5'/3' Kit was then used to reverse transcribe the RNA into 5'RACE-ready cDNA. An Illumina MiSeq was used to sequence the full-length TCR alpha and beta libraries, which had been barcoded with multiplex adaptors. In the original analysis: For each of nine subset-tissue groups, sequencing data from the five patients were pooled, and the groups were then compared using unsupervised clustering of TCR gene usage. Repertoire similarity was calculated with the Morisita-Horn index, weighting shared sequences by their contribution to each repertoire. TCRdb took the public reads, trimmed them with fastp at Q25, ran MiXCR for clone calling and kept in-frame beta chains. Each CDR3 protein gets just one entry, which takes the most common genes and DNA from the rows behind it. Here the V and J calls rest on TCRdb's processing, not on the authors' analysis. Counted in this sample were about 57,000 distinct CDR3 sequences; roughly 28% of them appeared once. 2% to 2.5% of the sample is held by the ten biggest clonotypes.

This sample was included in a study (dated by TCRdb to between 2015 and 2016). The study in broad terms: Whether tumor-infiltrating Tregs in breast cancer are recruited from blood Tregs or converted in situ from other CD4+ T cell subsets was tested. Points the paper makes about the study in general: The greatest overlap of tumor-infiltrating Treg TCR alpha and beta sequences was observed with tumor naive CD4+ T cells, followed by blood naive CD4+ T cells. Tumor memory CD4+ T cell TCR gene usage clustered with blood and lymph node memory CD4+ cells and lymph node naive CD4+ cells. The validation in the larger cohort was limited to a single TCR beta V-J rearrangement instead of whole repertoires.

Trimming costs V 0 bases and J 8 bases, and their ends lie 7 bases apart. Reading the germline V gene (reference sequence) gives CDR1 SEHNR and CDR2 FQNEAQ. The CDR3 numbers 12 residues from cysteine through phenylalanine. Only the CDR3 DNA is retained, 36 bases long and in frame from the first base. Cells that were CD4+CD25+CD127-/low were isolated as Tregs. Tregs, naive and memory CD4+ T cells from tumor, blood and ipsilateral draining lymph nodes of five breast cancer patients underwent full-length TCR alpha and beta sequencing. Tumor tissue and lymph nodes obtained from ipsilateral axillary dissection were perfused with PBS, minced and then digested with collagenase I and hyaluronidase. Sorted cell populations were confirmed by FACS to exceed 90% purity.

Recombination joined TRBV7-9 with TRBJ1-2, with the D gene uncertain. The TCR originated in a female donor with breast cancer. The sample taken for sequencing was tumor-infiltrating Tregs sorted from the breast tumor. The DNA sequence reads TGTGCCAGCAGCTTAGCTGGGGAGGGCTACACCTTC. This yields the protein CASSLAGEGYTF.